The 22 T cell receptor beta chains given below trace back to one sample, sequenced in a study of T cells after somatic rescue of genetic block. Repertoires were generated with immunoSEQ multiplex PCR, while TCRdb's copy carries only in-frame clones and drops some. In the table there are roughly 71,000 clones, approximately 91% of which are singletons. What was sequenced was peripheral blood mononuclear cells (PBMCs). The receptors shown here come from a man between 25 and 39 years old.

This sequence joins TRBV5-6 and TRBJ2-7, with D unresolved. This CDR3 is built from 12 residues. Trimming took 3 bases from V and 3 from J, leaving 7 bases between them. Germline CDR1 is SGHDT and CDR2 is YYEEEE. CDR3 sequence reads: CASSYGFYEQYF. The CDR3 coding sequence is TGTGCCAGCAGCTACGGTTTCTACGAGCAGTACTTC. The full variable domain, in which reference TRBV5-6 and TRBJ2-7 provide the parts outside the CDR3, is DAGVTQSPTHLIKTRGQQVTLRCSPKSGHDTVSWYQQALGQGPQFIFQYYEEEERQRGNFPDRFSGHQFPNYSSELNVNALLLGDSALYLCASSYGFYEQYFGPGTRLTVT.

The genes are TRBV11-2 and TRBJ2-7; no firm D call. Per germline, CDR1 SGHAT and CDR2 FQNNGV. Trimming left V 1 base short and J 4 bases short, with 5 bases between. The CDR3 has 12 residues. The CDR3 here is CASSLALYEQYF. DNA for the CDR3: TGTGCCAGCAGCTTAGCCCTTTACGAGCAGTACTTC.

V usage is TRBV29-1 and J usage is TRBJ1-2, with TRBD1 as a possible D gene (6 bases). This CDR3 has 15 amino acids. Per the germline V gene, CDR1 is SQVTM and CDR2 is ANQGSEA. The V and J ends lost 0 bases and 1 base respectively, with 12 bases between them. Here the CDR3 reads CSVEERDKDNYGYTF. The CDR3 DNA reads as TGCAGCGTTGAAGAAAGGGACAAAGATAACTATGGCTACACCTTC.

The chain combines TRBV28 with TRBJ2-3; 9 bases agree with TRBD2. Losses at the gene ends were 7 bases for V and 6 bases for J; bases not matched to a gene: 11. Germline V gives CDR1 MDHEN, CDR2 SYDVKM. The CDR3 has 15 amino acids. CDR3 nucleotide sequence: TGTGCCAGCAACGGACTAGCGCTTATTGAGGATACGCAGTATTTT. Translated, it gives CASNGLALIEDTQYF.

The chain links TRBV4-2 to TRBJ2-1, with 11 positions matching TRBD2. The V gene end was trimmed by 4 bases and the J gene end by 0 bases; junction bases not matched to a gene: 5. Per the germline V gene, CDR1 is LGHNA and CDR2 is YNFKEQ. The CDR3 totals 17 residues. The CDR3 DNA sequence: TGTGCCAGCAGCCCAGGGACTAGCGGCAGCTCCTACAATGAGCAGTTCTTC. Amino acid sequence: CASSPGTSGSSYNEQFF.

The V and J genes are TRBV5-1 and TRBJ2-1; 14 nucleotides match TRBD2. The CDR3 consists of 15 residues. J lost 9 bases, V lost 4 bases, and 6 bases had no gene match. The germline gives CDR1 SGHRS, CDR2 YFSETQ. CDR3 nucleotide sequence: TGCGCCAGCAGCGGCCCGGGACTAGCGGGAGTTGAGCAGTTCTTC. This translates into CASSGPGLAGVEQFF.

The CDR3 DNA reads as TGTGCCTCCCGTCTGGGTGGTAACACTGAAGCTTTCTTT. Translating gives CASRLGGNTEAFF. J is TRBJ1-1 and V is TRBV19; D ambiguous. The CDR3 consists of 13 residues. Germline assignment: CDR1 LNHDA and CDR2 SQIVND (reference sequence). V was cut by 11 bases and J by 2 bases, with 15 bases left in between.

The V and J genes are TRBV18 and TRBJ1-6; tentative D call: TRBD1 (6 bases). Germline V lookup: CDR1 KGHSH, CDR2 LQKENI. CDR3 length: 13 amino acids. Trimming removed 2 bases from V and 7 bases from J, with 6 bases in between. CDR3 region: CASSPGTNSPLHF. As DNA, the CDR3 is TGTGCCAGCTCACCAGGGACAAATTCACCCCTCCACTTT.

V gene TRBV19 combines with J gene TRBJ2-2, with TRBD1 matching 12 bases. The V gene end was trimmed by 7 bases and the J gene end by 3 bases; junction bases not matched to a gene: 3. Germline CDR1 and CDR2: LNHDA and SQIVND (reference sequence). The CDR3 is 15 amino acids. The CDR3 DNA is TGTGCCAGTAAAGGGACAGGGGGCTACACCGGGGAGCTGTTTTTT. As protein: CASKGTGGYTGELFF.

This chain connects TRBV6-1 to TRBJ1-2, with 9 bases matching TRBD1. Per the germline V gene, CDR1 is MNHNS and CDR2 is SASEGT. The J segment lost 5 bases and the V segment lost 3 bases, leaving 4 bases of the junction unmatched. This CDR3 contains 14 residues. The CDR3 sequence is CASSETGGLYGYTF. CDR3 in DNA: TGTGCCAGCAGTGAGACAGGGGGATTATATGGCTACACCTTC.

The V and J genes are TRBV30 and TRBJ2-1, with TRBD1 as a possible D gene (7 bases). This CDR3 is 14 amino acids long. Per germline, CDR1 GTSNPN and CDR2 SVGIG (reference sequence). V was cut by 4 bases and J by 6 bases, with 16 bases left in between. This CDR3 is CAWTLGGTVNEQFF. Written as DNA, the CDR3 is TGTGCCTGGACCCTTGGAGGGACAGTCAATGAGCAGTTCTTC.

The chain combines TRBV11-2 with TRBJ2-2; D not certain. V lost 5 bases and J lost 3, with 7 bases in between. The CDR3 contains 13 residues. Germline CDR1 and CDR2: SGHAT and FQNNGV. The CDR3 nucleotides read TGTGCCAGCAGCCGGACGGACACCGGGGAGCTGTTTTTT. Protein product: CASSRTDTGELFF.

The chain is built from TRBV19 and TRBJ2-7; 10 nucleotides agree with TRBD1. V was clipped by 7 bases and J by 1 base; unmatched bases: 4. CDR1 and CDR2 from the germline V gene are LNHDA and SQIVND (reference sequence). The CDR3 length is 14 residues. The CDR3 DNA reads TGTGCCAGTACTCCGGGACAGGGGTCCTACGAGCAGTACTTC. Protein: CASTPGQGSYEQYF.

This clone showed up just once. The rearrangement uses TRBV4-1 and TRBJ2-7; D is possibly TRBD1 or TRBD2 (5 bases each). This CDR3 is built from 15 residues. Per germline, CDR1 MGHRA and CDR2 YSYEKL. With 1 base removed from V and 3 bases from J, the gap between germline ends came to 13 bases. As DNA, the CDR3 is TGCGCCAGCAGCCAAGCCCAGGGCAGCGGCTACGAGCAGTACTTC. Residues: CASSQAQGSGYEQYF.

The chain employs TRBV7-3 and TRBJ2-3; 9 bases match TRBD2. The ends lost 1 base at V and 2 bases at J; junction bases unmatched: 7. The germline V gene has CDR1 SGHTA and CDR2 FQGTGA. The length of the CDR3 is 17 residues. This chain's CDR3 is CASSLSGASGATDTQYF. The CDR3 coding sequence is TGTGCCAGCAGCTTAAGTGGAGCTAGCGGGGCCACAGATACGCAGTATTTT.

The chain employs TRBV27 and TRBJ2-1; D ambiguous. The V end lost 2 bases, the J end lost 0 bases, and 8 bases lay between the germline ends. The CDR3 length is 15 residues. The V gene's germline CDR1 is MNHEY and CDR2 SMNVEV (reference sequence). The CDR3 DNA reads as TGTGCCAGCAGTTTAAAACGTAGCTCCTACAATGAGCAGTTCTTC. It specifies CASSLKRSSYNEQFF.

The chain employs TRBV28 and TRBJ2-3, with 8 bases lining up with TRBD1. With 0 bases clipped from V and 5 bases from J, the junction kept 7 bases outside the gene matches. Per the germline V gene, CDR1 is MDHEN and CDR2 is SYDVKM. This CDR3 is 16 amino acids long. CDR3 amino acids: CASSLWETGVVDTQYF. CDR3 nucleotide sequence: TGTGCCAGCAGTTTATGGGAGACAGGGGTAGTAGATACGCAGTATTTT.

The rearrangement uses TRBV19 and TRBJ2-5, with 8 bases lining up with TRBD2. The CDR3 extends over 13 amino acids. V lost 8 bases to trimming and J lost 4 bases; unmatched junction nucleotides: 6. The germline CDR1 and CDR2 sequences are LNHDA and SQIVND (reference sequence). Written as DNA, the CDR3 is TGTGCCAGTGGGGGAGCGGGGGCAGAGACCCAGTACTTC. This codes for CASGGAGAETQYF. Complete variable domain (other parts from reference TRBV19 and TRBJ2-5): DGGITQSPKYLFRKEGQNVTLSCEQNLNHDAMYWYRQDPGQGLRLIYYSQIVNDFQKGDIAEGYSVSREKKESFPLTVTSAQKNPTAFYLCASGGAGAETQYFGPGTRLLVL.

The gene calls are TRBV27 and TRBJ1-1; D is unclear. Germline CDR1 is MNHEY and CDR2 is SMNVEV (reference sequence). The CDR3 contains 14 residues. Trimming pared 3 bases from V and 7 bases from J, leaving 15 bases between. The CDR3 region has the DNA TGTGCCAGCAGTTTTAGGGCGACCGGCATTGAAGCTTTCTTT. Translating it yields CASSFRATGIEAFF.

As regards this clone: The junction shows a germline mismatch at one end, possibly a read error. This chain connects TRBV9 to TRBJ2-4; 9 bases match TRBD2. From germline, CDR1 is SGDLS and CDR2 YYNGEE. The CDR3 runs 14 residues. The CDR3 DNA follows: TGTGCCAGCAGCGTAGGCGGGAGGGGGACTCCCCTCACCTTC. The encoded protein is CASSVGGRGTPLTF.

The CDR3 reads CASSQTPGGSDEKLFF. The CDR3 region has the DNA TGCGCCAGCAGCCAAACCCCAGGGGGATCTGACGAAAAACTGTTTTTT. V and J are TRBV4-1 and TRBJ1-4; 7 nucleotides line up with TRBD1. The CDR3 totals 16 residues. The V gene's germline CDR1 is MGHRA and CDR2 YSYEKL. Unmatched junction bases numbered 11, after V lost 2 bases and J lost 8 bases.

The V gene is TRBV5-4, the J gene TRBJ2-1, with 10 bases identical to TRBD2. V shed 4 bases and J 8 bases; nucleotides not matched to a gene: 12. Germline loops: CDR1 SGHNT, CDR2 YYREEE (reference sequence). The length of the CDR3 is 16 residues. As DNA, the CDR3 is TGTGCCAGCAGCGGGAAATTAGCGGGGGGTTCGGATGAGCAGTTCTTC. It translates to CASSGKLAGGSDEQFF.